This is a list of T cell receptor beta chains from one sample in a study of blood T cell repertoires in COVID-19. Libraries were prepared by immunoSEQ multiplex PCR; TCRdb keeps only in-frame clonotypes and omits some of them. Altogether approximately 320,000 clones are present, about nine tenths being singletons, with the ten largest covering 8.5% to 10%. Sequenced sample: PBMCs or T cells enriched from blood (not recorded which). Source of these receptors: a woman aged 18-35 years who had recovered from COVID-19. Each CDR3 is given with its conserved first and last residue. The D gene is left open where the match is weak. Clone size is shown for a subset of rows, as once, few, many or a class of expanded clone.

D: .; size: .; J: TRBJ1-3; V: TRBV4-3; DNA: TGCGCCAGCAGCCAAGCCCGGTTTCGATCCTCTGGAAACACCATATATTTT; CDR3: CASSQARFRSSGNTIYF
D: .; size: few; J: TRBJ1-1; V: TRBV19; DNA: TGTGCCAGTAGCCACCCTGGAGGGGAAGCTTTCTTT; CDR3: CASSHPGGEAFF
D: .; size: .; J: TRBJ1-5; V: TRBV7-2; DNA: TGTGCCAGCAGCTTAGGCCCGGTGCATAGCAATCAGCCCCAGCATTTT; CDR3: CASSLGPVHSNQPQHF
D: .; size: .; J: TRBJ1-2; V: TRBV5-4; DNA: TGTGCCAGCAGCCTTGGGAGGGGCAGGCAAAACTATGGCTACACCTTC; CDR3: CASSLGRGRQNYGYTF
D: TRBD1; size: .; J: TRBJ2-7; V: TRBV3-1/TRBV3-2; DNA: TGTGCCAGCAGCCGGGACAGGTCCTACGAGCAGTACTTC; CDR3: CASSRDRSYEQYF
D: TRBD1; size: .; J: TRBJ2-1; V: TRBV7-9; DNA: TGTGCCAGCAGCCTCGGGACAGGGATTTACAATGAGCAGTTCTTC; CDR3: CASSLGTGIYNEQFF
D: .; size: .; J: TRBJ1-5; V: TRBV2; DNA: TGTGCCAGCAGGGCCCCCACCCTAAACAGGGCGAGGGGTTTGTGGCAGCCCCAGCATTTT; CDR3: CASRAPTLNRARGLWQPQHF
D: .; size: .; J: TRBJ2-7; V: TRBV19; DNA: TGTGCCAGTAGTTTCGACTTCGCCTCTCCACCCTACGAGCAGTACTTC; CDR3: CASSFDFASPPYEQYF
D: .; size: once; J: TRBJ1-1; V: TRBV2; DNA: TGTGCCAGCAGTGAACTGGGCAGGAACACTGAAGCTTTCTTT; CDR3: CASSELGRNTEAFF
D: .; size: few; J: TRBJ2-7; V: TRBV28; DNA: TGTGCCAGCAGTTCACTAACGACCTACGAGCAGTACTTC; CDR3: CASSSLTTYEQYF
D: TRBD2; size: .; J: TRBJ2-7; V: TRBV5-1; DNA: TGCGCCAGCAGCTTGGCTAGGACTAGCGGGAGGGCCGGTAACGAGCAGTACTTC; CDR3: CASSLARTSGRAGNEQYF
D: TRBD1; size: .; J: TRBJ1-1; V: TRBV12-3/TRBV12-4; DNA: TGTGCCAGCGGACAGGCCACTGAAGCTTTCTTT; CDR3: CASGQATEAFF
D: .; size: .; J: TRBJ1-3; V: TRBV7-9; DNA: TGTGCCAGCAGCTGGCTCCGGAGGGAAGGAAACACCATATATTTT; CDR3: CASSWLRREGNTIYF
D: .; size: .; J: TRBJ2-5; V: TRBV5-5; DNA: TGTGCCAGCAGCTCTGACAGGACAGAGACCCAGTACTTC; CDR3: CASSSDRTETQYF
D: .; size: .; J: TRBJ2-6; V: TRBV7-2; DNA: TGTGCCAGCAGCTTCGGGGGAGCTGGGGCCAACGTCCTGACTTTC; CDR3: CASSFGGAGANVLTF
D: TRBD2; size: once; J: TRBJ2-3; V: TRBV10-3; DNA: TGTGCCATCAGTGAGGCTAGCGGACCAACAGATACGCAGTATTTT; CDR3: CAISEASGPTDTQYF
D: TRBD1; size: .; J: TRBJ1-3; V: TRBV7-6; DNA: TGTGCCAGCAGCTTAGGACAGGGGGTTGGAAACACCATATATTTT; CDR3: CASSLGQGVGNTIYF
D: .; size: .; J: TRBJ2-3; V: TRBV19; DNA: TGTGCCAGTAGTATTGACAGAAGCACAGATACGCAGTATTTT; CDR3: CASSIDRSTDTQYF
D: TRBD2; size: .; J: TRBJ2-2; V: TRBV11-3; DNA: TGTGCCAGCAGCGATATTAGCGGGAGTGGCACCGGGGAGCTGTTTTTT; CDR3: CASSDISGSGTGELFF
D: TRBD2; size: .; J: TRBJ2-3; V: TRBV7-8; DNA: TGTGCCAGCAGCTGGCGACTAGCGATCTACACAGATACGCAGTATTTT; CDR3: CASSWRLAIYTDTQYF
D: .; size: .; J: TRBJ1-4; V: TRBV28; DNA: TGTGCCAGCATATCCCCAACTAATGAAAAACTGTTTTTT; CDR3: CASISPTNEKLFF
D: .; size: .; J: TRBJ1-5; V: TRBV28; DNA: TGTGCCAGCAGTTTTATTGGGAGGGGAACAAATCAGCCCCAGCATTTT; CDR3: CASSFIGRGTNQPQHF
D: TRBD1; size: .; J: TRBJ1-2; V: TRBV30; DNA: TGTGCCTGGAGTTCCACAGGGGGCGGCTACACCTTC; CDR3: CAWSSTGGGYTF
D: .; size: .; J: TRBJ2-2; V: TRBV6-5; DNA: TGTGCCAGCAGTTCAGGGAACATCGGGGAGCTGTTTTTT; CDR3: CASSSGNIGELFF
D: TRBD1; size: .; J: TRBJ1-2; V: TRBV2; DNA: TGTGCCAGCAACGACAGGGGCGATTTCTATGGCTACACCTTC; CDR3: CASNDRGDFYGYTF
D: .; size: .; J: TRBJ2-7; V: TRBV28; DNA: TGTGCCAGCAGTTCCTTCGGGTATTTAGAGTGGTCCTACGAGCAGTACTTC; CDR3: CASSSFGYLEWSYEQYF
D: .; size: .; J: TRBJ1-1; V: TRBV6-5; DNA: TGTGCCACGTCGGAACGGGGGGATACTGAAGCTTTCTTT; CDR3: CATSERGDTEAFF
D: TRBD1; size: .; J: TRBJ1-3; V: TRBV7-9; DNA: TGTGCCAGCAGCGCTGGGACAGACTCTGGAAACACCATATATTTT; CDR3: CASSAGTDSGNTIYF